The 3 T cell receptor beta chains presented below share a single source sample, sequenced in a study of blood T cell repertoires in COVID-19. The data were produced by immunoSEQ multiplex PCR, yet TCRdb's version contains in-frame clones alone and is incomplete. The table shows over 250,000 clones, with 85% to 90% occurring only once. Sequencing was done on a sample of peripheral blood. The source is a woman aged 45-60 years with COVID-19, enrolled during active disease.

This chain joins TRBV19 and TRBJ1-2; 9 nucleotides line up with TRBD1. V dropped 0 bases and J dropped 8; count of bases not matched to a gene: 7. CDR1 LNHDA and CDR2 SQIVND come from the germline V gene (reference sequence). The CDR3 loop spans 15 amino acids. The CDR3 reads CASSIEPGTGRGYTF. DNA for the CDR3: TGTGCCAGTAGTATAGAACCCGGGACAGGGCGAGGCTACACCTTC. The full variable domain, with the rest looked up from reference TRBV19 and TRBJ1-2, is DGGITQSPKYLFRKEGQNVTLSCEQNLNHDAMYWYRQDPGQGLRLIYYSQIVNDFQKGDIAEGYSVSREKKESFPLTVTSAQKNPTAFYLCASSIEPGTGRGYTFGSGTRLTVV.

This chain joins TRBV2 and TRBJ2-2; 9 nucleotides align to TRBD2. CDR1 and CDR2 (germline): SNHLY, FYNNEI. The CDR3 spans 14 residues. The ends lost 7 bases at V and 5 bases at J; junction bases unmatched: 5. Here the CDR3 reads CASTFSGSTGELFF. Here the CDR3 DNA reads TGTGCCAGCACTTTTAGCGGGAGTACCGGGGAGCTGTTTTTT.

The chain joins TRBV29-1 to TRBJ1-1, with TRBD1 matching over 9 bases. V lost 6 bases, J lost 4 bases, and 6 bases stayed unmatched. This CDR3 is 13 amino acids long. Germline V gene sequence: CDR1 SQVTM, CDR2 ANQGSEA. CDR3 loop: CSVVTGGFTEAFF. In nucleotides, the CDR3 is TGCAGCGTCGTCACAGGGGGCTTCACTGAAGCTTTCTTT.